This T cell receptor beta chain is drawn from a study of T cells after yellow fever vaccination. Study summary: SMART-Seq v4 Ultra Low Input prepared the low-cell-number fractions.

V trimming: 0 bases; J trimming: 5 bases; junction bases outside the gene matches: 0. CDR1 is ENHRY and CDR2 is SYGVKD in the germline V gene. The CDR3 is 13 amino acids. They built TCR cDNA with 5'RACE template switching, a step that put in a universal primer site and UMIs. Using its own MiXCR run on the 5' RACE reads, TCRdb lists one record per CDR3 protein. The profile shows around 230,000 distinct CDR3 sequences, 6.7% of them singletons. General study findings and limits: Within FACS-sorted repertoires, abundant clonotypes contaminating from the bulk population could be present. Booster sampling recovered most clones from primary vaccination (96% CD4, just over 85% CD8).

This clonotype was recorded at least ten times. Its antigen is unknown. The receptor was isolated from a man younger than 40 who received the YFV17D yellow fever vaccine. The material was CD4+ T cells sorted from PBMCs, obtained on the day of the yellow fever booster vaccination. This chain links TRBV10-3 with TRBJ2-5; 7 bases map to TRBD1. Written as DNA, the CDR3 is TGTGCCATCAGTGAGTCGACAGGGGAGACCCAGTACTTC. Translation: CAISESTGETQYF.